A single sample is the source of the 12 T cell receptor beta chains below, sequenced in a study of blood T cells in healthy people across ages. A J-beta primer mix and a sample-barcoded 5' primer were used in a second PCR of about 6 to 12 cycles. Each CDR3 protein gets one entry after TCRdb re-called the 5' RACE reads with MiXCR. The data show hundreds of thousands of distinct CDR3 sequences, with about 20% seen just once and roughly 22% held by the top ten. Material for sequencing was blood. These receptors were collected from a man in his 70s in good health.

This clonotype was observed a few times. The V call is TRBV7-9, the J call TRBJ2-1; D might be TRBD1 or TRBD2, each matching 5 bases. Deletions cut 11 bases from V and 4 bases from J, with 18 bases between. CDR1 is SEHNR, CDR2 FQNEAQ, per germline (reference sequence). This CDR3 is built from 14 residues. CDR3 DNA sequence: TGTGCCGGGGGAGCGGATAGTTTATACAATGAGCAGTTCTTC. Protein product: CAGGADSLYNEQFF.

Notes on this clonotype: The CDR3 ends on some other residue instead of the conserved phenylalanine or tryptophan, so this is likely a read error. It is unclear where the CDR3 begins or ends on the DNA, so no DNA is shown, and the CDR3 is as TCRdb lists it. J is TRBJ2-5 and V is TRBV6-2 or TRBV6-3; the table assigns TRBD2, which was not confirmed against the DNA. Germline CDR1 MNHEY, CDR2 SVGEGT. The CDR3 is 13 amino acids long, termini counted. CDR3 sequence: CASSRPSGEVRYV.

The chain couples TRBV18 to TRBJ2-3; 8 bases line up with TRBD2. The CDR3 is 15 amino acids. V shed 2 bases and J 2 bases; nucleotides not matched to a gene: 3. From germline, CDR1 is KGHSH and CDR2 LQKENI. The DNA for the CDR3 is TGTGCCAGCTCACCAAGAGCGGGAGTCACAGATACGCAGTATTTT. It is translated as CASSPRAGVTDTQYF.

This clonotype was counted between two and nine times. This chain joins TRBV5-1 and TRBJ1-5, with D uncertain. The CDR3 has 15 amino acids. Germline values: CDR1 SGHRS, CDR2 YFSETQ. V was clipped by 4 bases and J by 6 bases, with 17 bases between them. The CDR3 region has the DNA TGCGCCAGCAGCATAATCCCCGGACGGGGTCAGCCCCAGCATTTT. It specifies CASSIIPGRGQPQHF.

The V and J genes are TRBV7-6 and TRBJ1-1, with a tentative D call TRBD1 (6 bases). CDR1 is SGHVS, CDR2 FNYEAQ, per germline. This CDR3 comprises 16 residues. V was pared by 4 bases and J by 5 bases, with 20 bases between. The CDR3 is CASSSLYLQGRTEAFF. DNA for the CDR3: TGTGCCAGCAGCTCCCTCTATTTACAGGGCCGGACTGAAGCTTTCTTT.

The rearrangement uses TRBV6-1 and TRBJ2-5; the D gene could be TRBD1 or TRBD2 (5 bases each). The V end lost 5 bases, the J end lost 7 bases, and 14 bases lay between the germline ends. This CDR3 spans 13 amino acids. Germline V gene data show CDR1 as MNHNS and CDR2 as SASEGT. The CDR3 spells CASSSRDARTQYF. The CDR3 region has the DNA TGTGCCAGCAGTAGCCGGGACGCGCGGACCCAGTACTTC.

The gene calls are TRBV7-6 and TRBJ2-3, with 13 bases identical to TRBD2. The CDR3 covers 16 residues. Germline V gene sequence: CDR1 SGHVS, CDR2 FNYEAQ. With 5 bases clipped from V and 2 bases from J, the junction kept 4 bases outside the gene matches. The CDR3 sequence: CASSVGLAGATDTQYF. CDR3 in DNA: TGTGCCAGCAGCGTCGGACTAGCGGGGGCCACAGATACGCAGTATTTT.

A few counts support this clonotype. V is TRBV20-1 and J is TRBJ2-7; maybe TRBD2 (6 bases). The DNA end is a closer match to TRBJ2-1, so the J assignment may be wrong. Germline CDR1 DFQATT, CDR2 SNEGSKA (reference sequence). CDR3 length: 12 amino acids. The chain's CDR3 is CSNRDSGREQFF. The CDR3 nucleotides read TGCAGTAACCGGGACTCTGGTCGTGAGCAGTTCTTC.

V usage is TRBV24-1 and J usage is TRBJ1-1; a possible D gene is TRBD1 (5 bases). CDR3 length: 15 residues. Trimming took 4 bases from V and 1 from J, leaving 12 bases between them. Germline V lookup: CDR1 KGHDR, CDR2 SFDVKD. The CDR3 reads CATSEGGRGNTEAFF. Written as DNA, the CDR3 is TGTGCCACCAGTGAAGGAGGGAGGGGGAACACTGAAGCTTTCTTT.

Regarding this clonotype: The junction departs from germline at one end; a sequencing error may be responsible. This chain links TRBV7-2 with TRBJ2-1, with 9 bases identical to TRBD1. CDR1 SGHTA and CDR2 FQGNSA come from the germline V gene. The CDR3 totals 18 residues. CDR3 amino acids: CASSLGWPGQGVFYEPFF. The CDR3, as DNA: TGTGCCAGCAGCTTAGGATGGCCGGGACAGGGTGTGTTCTATGAGCCGTTCTTC.

In this sample, this clonotype turned up a few times. The chain has TRBV27 and TRBJ1-6, with D unresolved. This CDR3 is built from 15 residues. Germline V gene lookup returns CDR1 MNHEY and CDR2 SMNVEV (reference sequence). The germline V and J ends were trimmed by 3 bases and 0 bases, with 6 bases remaining between them. CDR3 bases: TGTGCCAGCAGTTTTTCCAGCTCCTATAATTCACCCCTCCACTTT. It translates to CASSFSSSYNSPLHF.

The rearrangement uses TRBV10-1 and TRBJ1-4; D gene ambiguous. CDR3 length: 13 amino acids. V lost 2 bases to trimming and J lost 8 bases, with 9 bases between them. The germline CDR1 and CDR2 sequences are WNHNN and SYGVQD (reference sequence). As DNA, the CDR3 is TGCGCCAGCAGTGAGGTCTTTGGAGAAAAACTGTTTTTT. Its translation is CASSEVFGEKLFF.